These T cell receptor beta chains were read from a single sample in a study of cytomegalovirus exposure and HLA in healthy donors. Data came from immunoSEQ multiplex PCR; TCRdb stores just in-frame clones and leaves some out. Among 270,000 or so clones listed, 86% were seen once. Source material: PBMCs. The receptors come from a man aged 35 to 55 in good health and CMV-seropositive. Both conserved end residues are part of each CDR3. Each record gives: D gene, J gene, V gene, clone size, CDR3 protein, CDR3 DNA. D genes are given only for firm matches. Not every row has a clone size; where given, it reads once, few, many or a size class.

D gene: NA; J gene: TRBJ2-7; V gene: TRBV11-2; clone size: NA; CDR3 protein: CASSFLGGSDHEQYF; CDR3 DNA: TGTGCCAGCAGTTTCCTAGGAGGGTCGGACCACGAGCAGTACTTC
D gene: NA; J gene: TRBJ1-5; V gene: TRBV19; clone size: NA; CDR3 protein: CASSIVSGGNQPQHF; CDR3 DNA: TGTGCCAGTAGTATAGTTTCGGGTGGAAATCAGCCCCAGCATTTT
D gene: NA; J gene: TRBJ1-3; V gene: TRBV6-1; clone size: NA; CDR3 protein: CASSKAGDLLGNTIYF; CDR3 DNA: TGTGCCAGCAGTAAAGCAGGGGATCTACTCGGAAACACCATATATTTT
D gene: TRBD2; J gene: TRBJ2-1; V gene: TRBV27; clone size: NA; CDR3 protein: CASSSRLAGDYNEQFF; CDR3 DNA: TGTGCCAGCAGTTCCAGACTAGCGGGGGACTACAATGAGCAGTTCTTC
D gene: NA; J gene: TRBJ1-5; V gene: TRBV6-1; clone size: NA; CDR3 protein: CASRHLRGNQPQHF; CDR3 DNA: TGTGCCAGTAGACACCTCAGGGGCAATCAGCCCCAGCATTTT
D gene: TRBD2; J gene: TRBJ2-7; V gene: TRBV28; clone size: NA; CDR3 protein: CASSLRAGGHEQYF; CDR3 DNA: TGTGCCAGCAGTTTGAGGGCGGGAGGGCATGAGCAGTACTTC
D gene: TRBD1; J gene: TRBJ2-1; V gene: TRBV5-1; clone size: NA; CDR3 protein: CASSLEPRGLYNEQFF; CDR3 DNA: TGCGCCAGCAGCTTGGAGCCCAGGGGGCTCTACAATGAGCAGTTCTTC
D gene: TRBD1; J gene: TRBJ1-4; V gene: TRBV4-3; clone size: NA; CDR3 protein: CASSPHRGTNEKLFF; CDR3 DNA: TGCGCCAGCAGCCCCCACAGGGGCACTAATGAAAAACTGTTTTTT
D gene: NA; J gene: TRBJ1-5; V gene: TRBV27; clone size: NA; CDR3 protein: CASSWRRGQPQHF; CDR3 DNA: TGTGCCAGCAGCTGGAGAAGAGGTCAGCCCCAGCATTTT
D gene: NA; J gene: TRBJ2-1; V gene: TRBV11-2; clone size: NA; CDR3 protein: CASSLDGGGEQFF; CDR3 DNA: TGTGCCAGCAGCTTAGATGGAGGAGGTGAGCAGTTCTTC
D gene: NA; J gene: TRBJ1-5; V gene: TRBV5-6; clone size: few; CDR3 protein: CASSSGWQPQHF; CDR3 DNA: TGTGCCAGCAGTTCGGGTTGGCAGCCCCAGCATTTT
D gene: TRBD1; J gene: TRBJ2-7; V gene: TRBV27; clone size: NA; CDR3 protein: CASSFGTGQGNYEQYF; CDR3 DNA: TGTGCCAGCAGTTTTGGAACGGGACAGGGTAACTACGAGCAGTACTTC
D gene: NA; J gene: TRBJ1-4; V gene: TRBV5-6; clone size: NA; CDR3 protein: CASSLAGFEKLFF; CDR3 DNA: TGTGCCAGCAGCTTGGCAGGTTTTGAAAAACTGTTTTTT
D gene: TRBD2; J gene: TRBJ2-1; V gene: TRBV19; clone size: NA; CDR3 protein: CASSRESGSYNEQFF; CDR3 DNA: TGTGCCAGTAGCAGGGAGAGCGGGAGCTACAATGAGCAGTTCTTC
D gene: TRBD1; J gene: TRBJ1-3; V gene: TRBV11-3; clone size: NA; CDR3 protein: CASSQGQGSSGNTIYF; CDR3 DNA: TGTGCCAGCAGCCAAGGACAGGGGAGCTCTGGAAACACCATATATTTT
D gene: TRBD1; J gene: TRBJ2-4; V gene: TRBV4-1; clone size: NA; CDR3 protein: CASSQPRTGGSKNIQYF; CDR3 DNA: TGCGCCAGCAGCCAACCGAGAACAGGGGGTTCCAAAAACATTCAGTACTTC
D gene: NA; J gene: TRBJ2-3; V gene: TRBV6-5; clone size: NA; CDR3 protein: CASGVQGGTDTQYF; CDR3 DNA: TGTGCCAGCGGAGTACAAGGGGGCACAGATACGCAGTATTTT
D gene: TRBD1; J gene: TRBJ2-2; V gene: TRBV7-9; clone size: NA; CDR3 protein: CASSHRDRVGTGELFF; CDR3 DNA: TGTGCCAGCAGCCACCGGGACAGGGTTGGCACCGGGGAGCTGTTTTTT
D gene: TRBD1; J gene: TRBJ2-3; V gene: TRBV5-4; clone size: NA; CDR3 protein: CASSFTPGQGADTQYF; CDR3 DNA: TGTGCCAGCAGCTTCACTCCGGGACAGGGCGCAGATACGCAGTATTTT
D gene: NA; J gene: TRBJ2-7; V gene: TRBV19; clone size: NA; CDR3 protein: CASSIAPGAYEQYF; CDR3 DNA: TGTGCCAGTAGTATAGCGCCAGGGGCCTACGAGCAGTACTTC
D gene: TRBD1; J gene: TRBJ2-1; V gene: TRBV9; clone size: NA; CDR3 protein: CASSTETGGNEQFF; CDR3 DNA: TGTGCCAGCAGCACCGAGACAGGGGGAAATGAGCAGTTCTTC
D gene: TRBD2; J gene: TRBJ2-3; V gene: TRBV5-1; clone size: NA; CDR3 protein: CASSLGLASSTDTQYF; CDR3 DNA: TGCGCCAGCAGCTTGGGACTAGCGTCTAGCACAGATACGCAGTATTTT
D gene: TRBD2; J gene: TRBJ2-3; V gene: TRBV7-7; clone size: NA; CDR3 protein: CASSPRAGGPADTQYF; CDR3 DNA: TGTGCTAGCAGTCCCCGGGCGGGAGGGCCGGCAGATACGCAGTATTTT
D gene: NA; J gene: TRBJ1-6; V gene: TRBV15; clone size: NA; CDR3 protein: CATSRGGRAYNSPLHF; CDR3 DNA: TGTGCCACCAGCAGAGGCGGTCGCGCGTATAATTCACCCCTCCACTTT
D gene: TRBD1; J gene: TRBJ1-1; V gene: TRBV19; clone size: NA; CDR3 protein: CASSNQEDRGPNTEAFF; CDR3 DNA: TGTGCCAGTAGTAACCAGGAGGACAGGGGGCCGAACACTGAAGCTTTCTTT
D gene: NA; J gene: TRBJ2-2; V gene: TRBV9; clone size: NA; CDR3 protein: CASSEPRGVPNTGELFF; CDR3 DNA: TGTGCCAGCAGCGAACCCAGGGGAGTTCCGAACACCGGGGAGCTGTTTTTT